Below, 29 T cell receptor beta chains from the same sample are listed, as sequenced in a study of memory CD4+ T cells and cytomegalovirus serostatus. Assay used: immunoSEQ multiplex PCR; TCRdb lists only in-frame clones, some missing. The data show about 82,000 clones, 75% to 90% seen once. The sort gate was single viable CD3+CD4+CD8-CD45RO+ cells for memory CD4+ T cells. Sequenced sample: memory CD4+ T cells from blood. The origin of the receptors is an adult in good health and CMV-seronegative.

The V call is TRBV28, the J call TRBJ1-1; 7 nucleotides align to TRBD1. With V trimmed by 4 bases and J by 6 bases, 11 bases remained unmatched. In germline, CDR1 is MDHEN, CDR2 SYDVKM. This CDR3 region has 15 residues. CDR3 DNA sequence: TGTGCCAGCAGTTATCACAGGGGTGGGGTCTCTGAAGCTTTCTTT. It is translated as CASSYHRGGVSEAFF.

The chain combines TRBV9 with TRBJ2-5, with 9 positions matching TRBD1. CDR1 is SGDLS and CDR2 is YYNGEE in the germline V gene. Trimming cost V 2 bases and J 8 bases; bases outside gene matches: 7. The CDR3 is 14 residues long. CDR3 sequence reads: CASSVGQGSPTQYF. The CDR3, as DNA: TGTGCCAGCAGCGTGGGACAGGGCTCCCCCACCCAGTACTTC.

The chain couples TRBV11-2 to TRBJ1-2; no definite D call. V lost 5 bases, J lost 5 bases, and 12 bases lay in between. Germline CDR1 and CDR2: SGHAT and FQNNGV. This CDR3 is built from 13 residues. The CDR3 coding sequence is TGTGCCAGCAGCCCCGACGGGATGTATGGCTACACCTTC. Its translation: CASSPDGMYGYTF.

The rearrangement uses TRBV4-3 and TRBJ2-7; 7 positions match TRBD2. Trimming at V came to 2 bases and at J to 3 bases, leaving 7 bases not matched to a gene. From germline, CDR1 is LGHNA and CDR2 YSLEER. This CDR3 spans 15 amino acids. The CDR3 is CASSQWGGVNYEQYF. In nucleotides, the CDR3 is TGCGCCAGCAGCCAATGGGGGGGTGTCAACTACGAGCAGTACTTC.

This chain connects TRBV5-1 to TRBJ2-5; 7 positions match TRBD1. V lost 1 base and J lost 4; bases outside the gene matches: 4. The CDR3 runs to 14 residues. Germline assignment: CDR1 SGHRS and CDR2 YFSETQ. CDR3 amino acids: CASSLRGRGETQYF. The CDR3 DNA sequence: TGCGCCAGCAGCTTGAGGGGGCGAGGAGAGACCCAGTACTTC.

The CDR3 DNA sequence: TGTGCCACCAGCAGAGTGCGACAGGGGGCGGGTGAGCAGTTCTTC. Translation gives CATSRVRQGAGEQFF. The chain carries TRBV15 and TRBJ2-1; TRBD1 aligns across 10 bases. V was clipped by 1 base and J by 9 bases; unmatched bases: 6. This CDR3 spans 15 amino acids. Germline V gene data show CDR1 as LNHNV and CDR2 as YYDKDF (reference sequence).

The J gene is TRBJ1-4, the V gene TRBV7-9; D unclear. With 2 bases removed from V and 11 bases from J, the gap between germline ends came to 12 bases. In germline, CDR1 is SEHNR, CDR2 FQNEAQ (reference sequence). CDR3 length equals 13 residues. CDR3 amino acids: CASSLLQDEKLFF. DNA of the CDR3: TGTGCCAGCAGCTTACTCCAGGACGAGAAACTGTTTTTT.

This clone was seen just once. The rearrangement links TRBV4-2 to TRBJ2-5, with D possibly called TRBD1 or TRBD2 (5 bases each). CDR3 length: 19 amino acids. The germline V gene has CDR1 LGHNA and CDR2 YNFKEQ. V was trimmed by 4 bases and J by 0 bases, leaving 24 bases between them. The CDR3 nucleotides read TGTGCCAGCAGCCTGGCCGACGGGACCTCGAGGCCATACCAAGAGACCCAGTACTTC. Encoded protein: CASSLADGTSRPYQETQYF.

CDR3 DNA: TGTGCCAGCTCACCGGACAGAATGAACACTGAAGCTTTCTTT. Translated: CASSPDRMNTEAFF. The chain has TRBV18 and TRBJ1-1; possible D gene TRBD1, 6 bases. This CDR3 is 14 amino acids long. V was shortened by 3 bases and J by 0 bases, with 8 bases between the two germline ends. Germline CDR1 and CDR2: KGHSH and LQKENI. Combining the CDR3 with reference TRBV18 and TRBJ1-1 gives the whole variable domain NAGVMQNPRHLVRRRGQEARLRCSPMKGHSHVYWYRQLPEEGLKFMVYLQKENIIDESGMPKERFSAEFPKEGPSILRIQQVVRGDSAAYFCASSPDRMNTEAFFGQGTRLTVV.

The rearrangement uses TRBV4-2 and TRBJ1-2, with D possibly being TRBD1 (5 bases). Germline loops: CDR1 LGHNA, CDR2 YNFKEQ. Between the trimmed V and J ends, which lost 0 bases and 2 bases, there was a span of 7 bases. The CDR3 totals 14 residues. CDR3 region: CASSQDGANYGYTF. In DNA form, the CDR3 reads TGTGCCAGCAGCCAAGATGGGGCCAACTATGGCTACACCTTC.

The chain uses TRBV6-1 and TRBJ2-7; no definite D call. The V end was cut by 0 bases, the J end by 3 bases, with 6 bases between. The length of the CDR3 is 13 residues. Germline-derived CDR1 and CDR2 are MNHNS and SASEGT. DNA of the CDR3: TGTGCCAGCAGTGAAGCCGGCAGCTACGAGCAGTACTTC. It encodes CASSEAGSYEQYF.

This clone was seen at least ten times. V usage is TRBV6-6 and J usage is TRBJ1-5, with D unclear. Germline CDR1 and CDR2: MNHNY and SVGAGI (reference sequence). Trimming cost V 6 bases and J 2 bases, with 11 bases left between them. CDR3 size: 14 residues. CDR3 DNA sequence: TGTGCCAGCAGCCACTCGGGAGGCAATCAGCCCCAGCATTTT. It yields the protein CASSHSGGNQPQHF.

CDR3 DNA sequence: TGTGCCAGCAGAAGGACAGGGGACCACGAGCAGTACTTC. It translates to CASRRTGDHEQYF. The chain employs TRBV28 and TRBJ2-7, with TRBD1 matching over 9 bases. Per germline, CDR1 MDHEN and CDR2 SYDVKM. Trimming at V came to 6 bases and at J to 5 bases, leaving 5 bases not matched to a gene. This CDR3 contains 13 residues.

The chain carries TRBV10-3 and TRBJ2-7; TRBD2 aligns across 7 bases. CDR1 is ENHRY, CDR2 SYGVKD, per germline. J lost 4 bases, V lost 2 bases, and 5 bases had no gene match. This CDR3 comprises 14 residues. This CDR3 is CAISEGRESYEQYF. In nucleotides, the CDR3 is TGTGCCATCAGTGAGGGGAGGGAATCTTACGAGCAGTACTTC.

Comments on this clone: Other DNA variants within this sample encode the same CDR3. The rearrangement joins TRBV29-1 to TRBJ1-2; no firm D call. The CDR3 totals 12 residues. Trimming removed 5 bases from V and 1 base from J, with 8 bases in between. Germline loops: CDR1 SQVTM, CDR2 ANQGSEA. CDR3 loop: CSVLTVNYGYTF. As DNA, the CDR3 is TGCAGCGTTTTGACGGTTAACTATGGCTACACCTTC.

In this sample, this clone turned up once. The chain couples TRBV19 to TRBJ1-4; D is perhaps TRBD1 (5 bases). Germline V gives CDR1 LNHDA, CDR2 SQIVND (reference sequence). The CDR3 consists of 16 residues. V lost 7 bases and J lost 3, with 18 bases in between. As DNA, the CDR3 is TGTGCCAGTAAACAATATGCGGGGACCCCTAATGAAAAACTGTTTTTT. Its protein is CASKQYAGTPNEKLFF.

The genes are TRBV27 and TRBJ1-2; 7 positions agree with TRBD1. Germline assignment: CDR1 MNHEY and CDR2 SMNVEV (reference sequence). V was pared by 0 bases and J by 6 bases, with 4 bases of the junction left unmatched. CDR3 length equals 14 residues. The CDR3 coding sequence is TGTGCCAGCAGTTTATCAGACAGGGATAATGGCTACACCTTC. The encoded protein is CASSLSDRDNGYTF.

This chain uses TRBV5-6 with TRBJ1-2, with no clear D. Germline V gene lookup returns CDR1 SGHDT and CDR2 YYEEEE. The V gene lost 2 bases and the J gene lost 8 bases, with 10 bases spanning the gap. The CDR3 consists of 12 residues. The CDR3 is CASSFRLRGYTF. CDR3 DNA sequence: TGTGCCAGCAGCTTTCGCTTACGGGGCTACACCTTC.

The chain recombines TRBV19 with TRBJ2-1; 13 bases map to TRBD2. The germline V gene encodes CDR1 LNHDA and CDR2 SQIVND (reference sequence). The length of the CDR3 is 16 residues. V lost 5 bases and J lost 6; bases outside the gene matches: 7. The CDR3 DNA sequence: TGTGCCAGTAGTTTCCTGGGACTAGCGGGGACCAATGAGCAGTTCTTC. Translated, it gives CASSFLGLAGTNEQFF.

CDR3 sequence (DNA): TGTGCCAGCACCCAAGCGGATACGCAGTATTTT. It is translated as CASTQADTQYF. J is TRBJ2-3 and V is TRBV27; D is undetermined. CDR3 length: 11 residues. The V gene lost 7 bases and the J gene lost 6 bases, with 8 bases spanning the gap. Germline V gene sequence: CDR1 MNHEY, CDR2 SMNVEV (reference sequence).

The rearrangement uses TRBV5-6 and TRBJ2-7; D is tentatively TRBD1 or TRBD2 (5 bases each). The CDR3 spans 15 residues. The germline CDR1 and CDR2 sequences are SGHDT and YYEEEE. V dropped 2 bases and J dropped 5 bases, with 17 bases sitting between them. The CDR3 coding sequence is TGTGCCAGCAGCTTCTTGCTCGGGGCCGGACACGAGCAGTACTTC. It specifies CASSFLLGAGHEQYF.

The table lists this clone with many counts. This rearrangement joins TRBV7-9 to TRBJ1-5; D is unclear. Trimming pared 5 bases from V and 0 bases from J, leaving 8 bases between. This CDR3 has 14 residues. Germline V gene lookup returns CDR1 SEHNR and CDR2 FQNEAQ (reference sequence). CDR3 sequence: CASSPSGSNQPQHF. The CDR3 region has the DNA TGTGCCAGCAGCCCCTCAGGTAGCAATCAGCCCCAGCATTTT.

The chain employs TRBV30 and TRBJ1-1; D gene unclear. Deletions cut 0 bases from V and 0 bases from J, with 8 bases between. CDR3 length: 14 amino acids. The V gene's germline CDR1 is GTSNPN and CDR2 SVGIG (reference sequence). The CDR3, as DNA: TGTGCCTGGAGTGTTGAGTGGATGAACACTGAAGCTTTCTTT. This codes for CAWSVEWMNTEAFF.

The chain carries TRBV5-1 and TRBJ1-1; D remains ambiguous. Trimming left V 4 bases short and J 2 bases short, with 15 bases between. This CDR3 spans 15 amino acids. CDR1 SGHRS and CDR2 YFSETQ come from the germline V gene. CDR3: CASSLSLMGNTEAFF. DNA for the CDR3: TGCGCCAGCAGCCTCTCTTTGATGGGAAACACTGAAGCTTTCTTT.

The chain uses TRBV6-5 and TRBJ1-4, with D uncertain. Trimming stripped 11 bases from V and 8 bases from J, with 21 bases between. Germline loops: CDR1 MNHEY, CDR2 SVGAGI. The CDR3 consists of 14 residues. The CDR3 spells CASRPGGQAEKLFF. CDR3 sequence (DNA): TGTGCCTCCCGGCCGGGCGGCCAAGCGGAAAAACTGTTTTTT.

This rearrangement joins TRBV20-1 to TRBJ2-3; D remains ambiguous. V lost 6 bases, J lost 7 bases, and 11 bases lay in between. The CDR3 runs to 11 residues. Germline lookup yields CDR1 DFQATT and CDR2 SNEGSKA (reference sequence). The chain's CDR3 is CSAQDPNTQYF. The CDR3 nucleotides are TGCAGTGCGCAGGACCCCAATACGCAGTATTTT.

The chain is built from TRBV29-1 and TRBJ2-7; D is uncertain. The germline V gene has CDR1 SQVTM and CDR2 ANQGSEA. CDR3 size: 13 residues. The V and J ends lost 4 bases and 0 bases respectively, with 10 bases between them. CDR3 nucleotide sequence: TGCAGCGTTGTCGGCTTGAGCTCCTACGAGCAGTACTTC. Protein product: CSVVGLSSYEQYF.

The V and J genes are TRBV5-6 and TRBJ2-5, with a possible D match to TRBD1 (5 bases). The V gene's germline CDR1 is SGHDT and CDR2 YYEEEE. The CDR3 has 15 amino acids. Trimming removed 1 base from V and 4 bases from J, with 14 bases in between. The CDR3 is CASSLNQGLGETQYF. CDR3 nucleotides: TGTGCCAGCAGCTTGAATCAGGGCCTGGGAGAGACCCAGTACTTC.

The chain uses TRBV30 and TRBJ2-5, with TRBD1 as a possible D gene (6 bases). V lost 0 bases, J lost 1 base, and 9 bases lay in between. Germline V CDR1 and CDR2: GTSNPN, SVGIG (reference sequence). The CDR3 consists of 14 residues. CDR3 bases: TGTGCCTGGAGTGTTTTGGGGGCCCAAGAGACCCAGTACTTC. This sequence encodes CAWSVLGAQETQYF.